The next 30 T cell receptor beta chains were all read from a single sample in a study of cytomegalovirus exposure and HLA in healthy donors. The PCR used 60 Vbeta and 13 Jbeta primers. Here immunoSEQ multiplex PCR was the method, and the copy in TCRdb shows in-frame clones only, minus some. The data contain some 87,000 clones, 60% to 80% of them singletons. What was sequenced was PBMCs. The receptor source for this set is a woman in her forties or fifties in good health and CMV-seropositive.

V gene TRBV4-1 combines with J gene TRBJ1-3; a possible D gene is TRBD1 (6 bases). The CDR3 consists of 16 residues. Trimming took 1 base from V and 2 from J, leaving 12 bases between them. Germline V gene lookup returns CDR1 MGHRA and CDR2 YSYEKL. The CDR3 DNA follows: TGCGCCAGCAGCCAAGTGGGGGACACCGCTGGAAACACCATATATTTT. The encoded protein is CASSQVGDTAGNTIYF.

The chain has TRBV6-5 and TRBJ2-7; 7 bases fit TRBD1. Germline V gene sequence: CDR1 MNHEY, CDR2 SVGAGI. This CDR3 is 14 amino acids long. V dropped 4 bases and J dropped 1; count of bases not matched to a gene: 4. CDR3 in DNA: TGTGCCAGCAGTTCGCCAGGGGGTTCCTACGAGCAGTACTTC. The encoded protein is CASSSPGGSYEQYF.

Worth noting for this clone: A junction end diverges from the germline sequence, so it may reflect a read error. The chain couples TRBV7-9 to TRBJ1-3; D not resolved. CDR3 length equals 11 residues. Germline values: CDR1 SEHNR, CDR2 FQNEAQ (reference sequence). In DNA, the CDR3 is TGTTCCAGCAGCTCTTTTGACACCATATATTTT. It specifies CSSSSFDTIYF.

The rearrangement uses TRBV7-3 and TRBJ2-5, with D perhaps matching TRBD2 (5 bases). The J call is in doubt because the DNA end fits TRBJ2-7 better. The CDR3 has 15 amino acids. Germline CDR1 reads SGHTA; CDR2 reads FQGTGA. This chain's CDR3 is CASSQRPGSSYEQYF. The CDR3 DNA reads TGTGCCAGCAGTCAAAGACCGGGGAGCTCCTACGAGCAGTACTTC.

This clone was seen a few times. The rearrangement links TRBV15 to TRBJ2-5; 10 positions agree with TRBD2. The CDR3 loop spans 15 amino acids. J gave up 2 bases and V 6 bases, and 6 bases lay outside the gene matches. Germline V CDR1 and CDR2: LNHNV, YYDKDF (reference sequence). CDR3 in DNA: TGTGCCACCAGGCGAACTAGCGGGAAACAAGAGACCCAGTACTTC. As protein: CATRRTSGKQETQYF.

This rearrangement joins TRBV5-6 to TRBJ2-1; D remains ambiguous. Per the germline V gene, CDR1 is SGHDT and CDR2 is YYEEEE. This CDR3 has 14 residues. Trimming pared 4 bases from V and 1 base from J, leaving 9 bases between. The CDR3 region has the DNA TGTGCCAGCAGCGCCACTTCTTCCTACAATGAGCAGTTCTTC. Amino acids: CASSATSSYNEQFF. Variable domain in full (rest from reference TRBV5-6 and TRBJ2-1): DAGVTQSPTHLIKTRGQQVTLRCSPKSGHDTVSWYQQALGQGPQFIFQYYEEEERQRGNFPDRFSGHQFPNYSSELNVNALLLGDSALYLCASSATSSYNEQFFGPGTRLTVL.

The chain carries TRBV6-5 and TRBJ1-2; D is undetermined. V lost 6 bases, J lost 4 bases, and 18 bases lay in between. Germline CDR1 MNHEY, CDR2 SVGAGI. The CDR3 covers 15 residues. The CDR3 reads CASSYTTRISYGYTF. The CDR3 bases are TGTGCCAGCAGCTACACGACCAGGATTAGCTATGGCTACACCTTC.

The chain couples TRBV9 to TRBJ1-4; the match to TRBD1 covers 7 bases. Germline CDR1 reads SGDLS; CDR2 reads YYNGEE. Trimming cost V 4 bases and J 7 bases; bases outside gene matches: 7. The CDR3 runs to 14 residues. The CDR3 region is CASSRGGDPEKLFF. The CDR3 coding sequence is TGTGCCAGCAGCCGAGGGGGCGACCCTGAAAAACTGTTTTTT.

CDR3 coding DNA: TGTGCCAGCAGTACATCGACAGGGATAGTTGAGACCCAGTACTTC. Translating it yields CASSTSTGIVETQYF. The rearrangement uses TRBV5-4 and TRBJ2-5, with TRBD1 matching 7 bases. Germline V gene data show CDR1 as SGHNT and CDR2 as YYREEE (reference sequence). Trimming cost V 5 bases and J 5 bases; bases outside gene matches: 12. The CDR3 extends over 15 amino acids.

V and J are TRBV7-8 and TRBJ2-3; tentatively, D is TRBD1 (6 bases). The length of the CDR3 is 15 residues. Germline V gives CDR1 SGHVS, CDR2 FQNEAQ. V was trimmed by 0 bases and J by 3 bases, leaving 10 bases between them. CDR3 amino acids: CASSLARGETDTQYF. The CDR3, as DNA: TGTGCCAGCAGCTTAGCCAGGGGAGAGACAGATACGCAGTATTTT.

In its sample, this clone was seen once. The chain combines TRBV19 with TRBJ2-5, with TRBD2 matching 11 bases. Germline CDR1 LNHDA, CDR2 SQIVND (reference sequence). The V gene end was trimmed by 3 bases and the J gene end by 5 bases; junction bases not matched to a gene: 8. This CDR3 spans 16 amino acids. The CDR3 nucleotides are TGTGCCAGTAGTATCCCGGGGGGGACTAGCGGTGAGACCCAGTACTTC. It encodes CASSIPGGTSGETQYF.

The chain is built from TRBV15 and TRBJ2-4; D is uncertain. This CDR3 contains 16 residues. CDR1 and CDR2 (germline): LNHNV, YYDKDF (reference sequence). The V gene lost 0 bases and the J gene lost 0 bases, with 9 bases spanning the gap. The chain's CDR3 is CATSRDPQIAKNIQYF. The DNA for the CDR3 is TGTGCCACCAGCAGAGATCCGCAGATAGCCAAAAACATTCAGTACTTC.

On this clone itself: Other nucleotide sequences from this sample produce the same CDR3. The gene calls are TRBV20-1 and TRBJ2-5; no reliable D call. CDR3 length: 11 amino acids. Germline CDR1 and CDR2: DFQATT and SNEGSKA (reference sequence). V was clipped by 5 bases and J by 4 bases, with 8 bases between them. CDR3 in amino acids: CSAALGETQYF. The CDR3 coding sequence is TGCAGTGCTGCCCTCGGAGAGACCCAGTACTTC.

This chain joins TRBV10-2 and TRBJ1-5, with TRBD1 as a possible D gene (5 bases). From germline, CDR1 is WSHSY and CDR2 SAAADI. The CDR3 has 13 residues. Trimming took off 7 bases at V and 2 bases at J, with 9 bases between the two ends. For the CDR3, the DNA is TGCGCCAGCACCTGGGGGGGCAATCAGCCCCAGCATTTT. Its protein is CASTWGGNQPQHF.

The chain joins TRBV29-1 to TRBJ2-7; a possible D gene is TRBD1 (6 bases). V dropped 4 bases and J dropped 1 base, with 17 bases sitting between them. Per germline, CDR1 SQVTM and CDR2 ANQGSEA. The CDR3 totals 15 residues. CDR3 DNA sequence: TGCAGCGTTGGGAGGAGGCAGGGGATGTCCTACGAGCAGTACTTC. This encodes CSVGRRQGMSYEQYF.

This clone has more than one count but fewer than ten. The CDR3 bases are TGTGCCAGCAGCGTAGCGGGGACAGGGGGCCCCTACAATGAGCAGTTCTTC. Its translation: CASSVAGTGGPYNEQFF. This chain joins TRBV9 and TRBJ2-1, with 12 bases that match TRBD1. The ends lost 0 bases at V and 2 bases at J; junction bases unmatched: 3. The CDR3 has 17 amino acids. Germline CDR1 SGDLS, CDR2 YYNGEE.

The chain employs TRBV19 and TRBJ2-4, with 7 bases lining up with TRBD1. The CDR3 length is 13 residues. J lost 6 bases, V lost 6 bases, and 5 bases had no gene match. Germline-derived CDR1 and CDR2 are LNHDA and SQIVND (reference sequence). The CDR3 bases are TGTGCCAGTAGCGACAGGGCATCAAACATTCAGTACTTC. Encoded protein: CASSDRASNIQYF.

The chain joins TRBV5-1 to TRBJ2-7; D possibly corresponds to TRBD1 (6 bases). The CDR3 has 15 amino acids. Germline loops: CDR1 SGHRS, CDR2 YFSETQ. V lost 3 bases and J lost 4, with 17 bases in between. The CDR3 nucleotides are TGCGCCAGCAGCTCCTTACAGGGTGGCCCATACGAGCAGTACTTC. Its translation is CASSSLQGGPYEQYF.

The V gene is TRBV10-1, the J gene TRBJ2-7; tentatively, D is TRBD2 (5 bases). Germline values: CDR1 WNHNN, CDR2 SYGVQD (reference sequence). The germline V and J ends were trimmed by 2 bases and 3 bases, with 8 bases remaining between them. The CDR3 contains 13 residues. The CDR3 loop reads CASSEGAGYEQYF. The DNA for the CDR3 is TGCGCCAGCAGTGAGGGTGCGGGCTACGAGCAGTACTTC.

This chain uses TRBV7-9 with TRBJ2-1; 8 bases match TRBD1. Per the germline V gene, CDR1 is SEHNR and CDR2 is FQNEAQ (reference sequence). With 5 bases clipped from V and 7 bases from J, the junction kept 7 bases outside the gene matches. This CDR3 region has 14 residues. CDR3 in DNA: TGTGCCAGCAGCAGGACAGGGTATGAGAATGAGCAGTTCTTC. Its translation is CASSRTGYENEQFF.

The V and J genes are TRBV9 and TRBJ2-1, with 9 bases lining up with TRBD2. This CDR3 has 16 amino acids. Unmatched junction bases numbered 9, after V lost 4 bases and J lost 4 bases. The germline CDR1 and CDR2 sequences are SGDLS and YYNGEE. In DNA, the CDR3 is TGTGCCAGCAGCCCTAAAGGGCTAGCGGGGTACAATGAGCAGTTCTTC. The encoded protein is CASSPKGLAGYNEQFF.

This clone has a handful of counts. This chain connects TRBV6-1 to TRBJ2-2; D is perhaps TRBD1 (6 bases). Germline V CDR1 and CDR2: MNHNS, SASEGT. There are 15 residues in the CDR3. V shed 1 base and J shed 8 bases, with 14 bases lying between them. Written as DNA, the CDR3 is TGTGCCAGCAGTGAAGGGACAGCAACCGTGGGGGAGCTGTTTTTT. Translation gives CASSEGTATVGELFF.

This chain uses TRBV6-1 with TRBJ2-7; D perhaps matches TRBD1 (5 bases). This CDR3 comprises 14 residues. The germline V gene has CDR1 MNHNS and CDR2 SASEGT. The V gene lost 1 base and the J gene lost 3 bases, with 10 bases spanning the gap. The CDR3 loop is CASSEVVQGYEQYF. CDR3 nucleotide sequence: TGTGCCAGCAGTGAAGTAGTGCAGGGCTACGAGCAGTACTTC.

The V and J genes are TRBV19 and TRBJ1-4; 12 bases line up with TRBD1. Germline V gene data show CDR1 as LNHDA and CDR2 as SQIVND (reference sequence). The CDR3 sequence is 18 residues long. V was clipped by 6 bases and J by 7 bases; unmatched bases: 15. The CDR3 spells CASSRTYGTGGGSEKLFF. The CDR3 DNA reads as TGTGCCAGTAGCCGGACTTACGGGACAGGGGGCGGAAGTGAAAAACTGTTTTTT.

The genes are TRBV19 and TRBJ2-7; 9 bases fit TRBD2. The CDR3 runs 15 residues. The germline V gene has CDR1 LNHDA and CDR2 SQIVND (reference sequence). J lost 7 bases, V lost 5 bases, and 12 bases had no gene match. The CDR3 DNA reads TGTGCCAGTAGTGAGAATAGCGGGAGAGGCAGGGAGCAGTACTTC. This codes for CASSENSGRGREQYF.

This chain connects TRBV6-5 to TRBJ2-3, with D possibly TRBD2 on 6 matching bases. V was cut by 2 bases and J by 6 bases, with 9 bases left in between. Germline V lookup: CDR1 MNHEY, CDR2 SVGAGI. The CDR3 totals 13 residues. The CDR3 region has the DNA TGTGCCAGCAGTTACAGGGGAGGCGATACGCAGTATTTT. This encodes CASSYRGGDTQYF.

Worth noting for this clone: At the DNA level, this CDR3 is encoded by other sequences in the same sample as well. V usage is TRBV2 and J usage is TRBJ1-4; perhaps TRBD1 as D (6 bases). The CDR3 has 15 amino acids. V was clipped by 4 bases and J by 2 bases, with 11 bases between them. Germline CDR1 is SNHLY and CDR2 is FYNNEI. The CDR3 reads CASSVQGSTNEKLFF. The CDR3 DNA is TGTGCCAGCAGTGTACAGGGTTCTACTAATGAAAAACTGTTTTTT.

The chain is built from TRBV13 and TRBJ2-7; 12 bases fit TRBD1. Trimming took 0 bases from V and 2 from J; bases not matched to a gene: 2. This CDR3 comprises 16 residues. From germline, CDR1 is PRHDT and CDR2 FYEKMQ (reference sequence). The CDR3 loop is CASSLGGTGGTYEQYF. CDR3 in DNA: TGTGCCAGCAGCTTAGGCGGGACAGGGGGCACCTACGAGCAGTACTTC. The variable domain in full, completed from reference TRBV13 and TRBJ2-7, reads AAGVIQSPRHLIKEKRETATLKCYPIPRHDTVYWYQQGPGQDPQFLISFYEKMQSDKGSIPDRFSAQQFSDYHSELNMSSLELGDSALYFCASSLGGTGGTYEQYFGPGTRLTVT.

The V and J genes are TRBV10-3 and TRBJ1-1, with TRBD1 as a possible D gene (5 bases). The ends were cut back, 4 bases at V and 4 bases at J, with 13 bases in the middle. The length of the CDR3 is 14 residues. Germline V gene sequence: CDR1 ENHRY, CDR2 SYGVKD. CDR3 nucleotide sequence: TGTGCCATCAGTGCAATCGGGGGAGGCACTGAAGCTTTCTTT. Translated, it gives CAISAIGGGTEAFF.

The chain combines TRBV4-2 with TRBJ2-2, with D hard to call. The CDR3 consists of 14 residues. Trimming removed 4 bases at V and 1 base at J, with 7 bases between. Germline CDR1 and CDR2: LGHNA and YNFKEQ. The CDR3 sequence: CASSPSRNTGELFF. The CDR3 DNA reads TGTGCCAGCAGCCCTTCCCGGAACACCGGGGAGCTGTTTTTT.